This TCR beta chain was recovered during a study of PD-L1 blockade in urothelial cancer. Overall study: The number of prior chemotherapy regimens per patient was 0 to 3.

This clone showed up just once. V was trimmed by 0 bases and J by 0 bases, leaving 12 bases between them. The germline V gene has CDR1 LGHNA and CDR2 YNFKEQ. There are 18 residues in the CDR3. Method: immunoSEQ multiplex PCR; TCRdb's copy keeps in-frame clones and lacks some. This sample has 70,000 or so clones, with approximately 91% found just once. The V and J genes are TRBV4-2 and TRBJ2-6; no clear D. The sequence derives from a man in his 60s with urothelial cancer. Specimen: PBMCs, collected around atezolizumab (anti-PD-L1) treatment. In nucleotides, the CDR3 is TGTGCCAGCAGCCAAGACAGGTTCTCACTCTCTGGGGCCAACGTCCTGACTTTC. This translates into CASSQDRFSLSGANVLTF.